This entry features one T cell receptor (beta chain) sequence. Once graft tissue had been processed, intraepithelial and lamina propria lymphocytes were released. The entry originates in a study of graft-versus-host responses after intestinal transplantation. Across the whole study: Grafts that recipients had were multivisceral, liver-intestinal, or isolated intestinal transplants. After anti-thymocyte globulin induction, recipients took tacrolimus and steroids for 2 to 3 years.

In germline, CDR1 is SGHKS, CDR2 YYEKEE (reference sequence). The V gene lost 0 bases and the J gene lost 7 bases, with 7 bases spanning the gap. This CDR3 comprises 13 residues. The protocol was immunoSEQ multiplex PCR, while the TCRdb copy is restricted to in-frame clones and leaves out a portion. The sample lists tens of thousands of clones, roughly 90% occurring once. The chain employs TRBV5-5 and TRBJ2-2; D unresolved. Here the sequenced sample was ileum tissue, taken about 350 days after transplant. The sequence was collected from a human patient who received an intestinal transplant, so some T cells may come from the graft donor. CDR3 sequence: CASSLAGLGELFF. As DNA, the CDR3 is TGTGCCAGCAGCTTGGCCGGGCTCGGGGAGCTGTTTTTT. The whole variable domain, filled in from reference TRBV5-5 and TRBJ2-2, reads DAGVTQSPTHLIKTRGQQVTLRCSPISGHKSVSWYQQVLGQGPQFIFQYYEKEERGRGNFPDRFSARQFPNYSSELNVNALLLGDSALYLCASSLAGLGELFFGEGSRLTVL.